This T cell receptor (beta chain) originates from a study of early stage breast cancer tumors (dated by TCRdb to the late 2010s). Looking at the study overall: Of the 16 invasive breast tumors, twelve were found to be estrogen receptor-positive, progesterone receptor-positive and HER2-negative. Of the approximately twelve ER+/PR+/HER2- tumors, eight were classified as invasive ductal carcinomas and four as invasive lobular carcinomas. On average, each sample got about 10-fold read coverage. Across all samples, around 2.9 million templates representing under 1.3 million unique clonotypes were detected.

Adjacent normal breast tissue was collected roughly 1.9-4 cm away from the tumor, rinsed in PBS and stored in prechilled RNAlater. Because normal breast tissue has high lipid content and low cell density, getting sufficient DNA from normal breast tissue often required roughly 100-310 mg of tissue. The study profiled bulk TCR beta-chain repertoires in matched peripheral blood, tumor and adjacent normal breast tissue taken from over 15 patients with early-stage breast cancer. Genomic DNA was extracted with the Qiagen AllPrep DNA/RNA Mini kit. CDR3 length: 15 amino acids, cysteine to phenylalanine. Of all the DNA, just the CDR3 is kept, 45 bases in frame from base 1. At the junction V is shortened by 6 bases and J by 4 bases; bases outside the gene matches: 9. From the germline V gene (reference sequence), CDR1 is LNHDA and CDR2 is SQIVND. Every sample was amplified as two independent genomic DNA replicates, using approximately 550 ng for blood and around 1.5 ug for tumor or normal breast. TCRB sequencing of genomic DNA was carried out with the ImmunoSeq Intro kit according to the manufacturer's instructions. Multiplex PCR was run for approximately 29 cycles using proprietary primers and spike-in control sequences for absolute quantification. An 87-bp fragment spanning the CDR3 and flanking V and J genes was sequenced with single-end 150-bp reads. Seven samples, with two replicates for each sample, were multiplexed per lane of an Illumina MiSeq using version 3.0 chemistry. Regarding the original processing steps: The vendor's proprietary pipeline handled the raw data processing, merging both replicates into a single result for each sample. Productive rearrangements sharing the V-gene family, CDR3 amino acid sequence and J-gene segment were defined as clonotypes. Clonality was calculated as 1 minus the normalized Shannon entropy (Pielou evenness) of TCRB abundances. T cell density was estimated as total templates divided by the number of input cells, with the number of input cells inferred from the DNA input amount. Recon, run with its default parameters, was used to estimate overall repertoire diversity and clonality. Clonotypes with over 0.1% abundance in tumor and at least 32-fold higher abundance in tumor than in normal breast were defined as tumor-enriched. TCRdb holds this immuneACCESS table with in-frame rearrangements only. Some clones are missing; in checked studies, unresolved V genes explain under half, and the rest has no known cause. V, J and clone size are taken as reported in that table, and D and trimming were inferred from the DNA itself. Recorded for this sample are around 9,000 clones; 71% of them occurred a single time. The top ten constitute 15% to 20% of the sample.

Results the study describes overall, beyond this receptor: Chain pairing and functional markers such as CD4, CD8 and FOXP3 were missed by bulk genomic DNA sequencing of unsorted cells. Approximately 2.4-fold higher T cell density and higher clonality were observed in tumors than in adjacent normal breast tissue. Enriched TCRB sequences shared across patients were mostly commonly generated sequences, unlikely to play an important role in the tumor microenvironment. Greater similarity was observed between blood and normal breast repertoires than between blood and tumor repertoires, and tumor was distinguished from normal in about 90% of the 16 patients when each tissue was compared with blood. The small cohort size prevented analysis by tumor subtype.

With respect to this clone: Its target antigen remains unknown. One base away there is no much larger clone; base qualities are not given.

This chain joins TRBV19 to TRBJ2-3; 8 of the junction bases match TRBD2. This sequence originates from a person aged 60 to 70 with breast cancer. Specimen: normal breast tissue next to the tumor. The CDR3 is CASSYSSGISDTQYF. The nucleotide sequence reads TGTGCCAGTAGCTATAGTAGCGGGATCTCAGATACGCAGTATTTT.